Sequencing of this TCR beta chain was carried out in a study of T cells in Graves' hyperthyroidism and ophthalmopathy. The overall study: Peripheral blood was secured at the point of initial diagnosis, before any treatment.

Uncontrolled infection, other autoimmune disease, pregnancy or lactation led to exclusion. Diagnoses were made from clinical symptoms, serum measures (thyroxine and TRAb), thyroid ultrasound and orbital computed tomography. Trimming cost V 2 bases and J 6 bases, with 11 bases left between them. The germline V gene encodes CDR1 SSHAT and CDR2 FNYEAQ (reference sequence). The CDR3 totals 13 residues. Amplification yielded TCR beta CDR3 regions, with RNA transcripts as the source. TCR CDR3 underwent first-round RT-PCR with the HTBI primer set. TCRdb redid the calling of the multiplex PCR reads with MiXCR, one entry per CDR3 protein. The sample lists about 740,000 distinct CDR3 sequences, about 15% occurring once. The sample holds many counts of this clonotype. Its antigen is undetermined. Study-level points and caveats: Among clonotypes expanded in thyroid above 0.001, most were also found in blood.

This clonotype was obtained from a woman aged 18-29 years with Graves' hyperthyroidism. The sample was blood. The rearrangement links TRBV7-7 to TRBJ2-7; tentatively, D is TRBD1 (8 bases). The CDR3 spells CASSLNRGGEQYF. In DNA, the CDR3 is TGTGCCAGCAGCTTAAACAGGGGGGGCGAGCAGTACTTC.